This T cell receptor beta chain was retrieved from a study of response to subunit inactivated influenza vaccine. Whole-study results and caveats: The study's authors posited that every seasonal influenza vaccination enlists few new T cells.

Each CDR3 protein is one row after TCRdb ran MiXCR on the RT-PCR reads. Among about 780,000 distinct CDR3 sequences listed, approximately 17% were seen once. This clonotype was counted a few times. Its antigen is unidentified. With 3 bases removed from V and 2 bases from J, the gap between germline ends came to 11 bases. The length of the CDR3 is 13 residues. The germline gives CDR1 SQVTM, CDR2 ANQGSEA. This receptor was taken from a man in his fifties or sixties who received an inactivated influenza vaccine. The sequencing used PBMCs from blood, collected about 5 days after vaccination. The chain has TRBV29-1 and TRBJ2-7; D is undetermined. DNA for the CDR3: TGCAGCGTTGACCCCGGGCCACCCTACGAGCAGTACTTC. Its protein is CSVDPGPPYEQYF.